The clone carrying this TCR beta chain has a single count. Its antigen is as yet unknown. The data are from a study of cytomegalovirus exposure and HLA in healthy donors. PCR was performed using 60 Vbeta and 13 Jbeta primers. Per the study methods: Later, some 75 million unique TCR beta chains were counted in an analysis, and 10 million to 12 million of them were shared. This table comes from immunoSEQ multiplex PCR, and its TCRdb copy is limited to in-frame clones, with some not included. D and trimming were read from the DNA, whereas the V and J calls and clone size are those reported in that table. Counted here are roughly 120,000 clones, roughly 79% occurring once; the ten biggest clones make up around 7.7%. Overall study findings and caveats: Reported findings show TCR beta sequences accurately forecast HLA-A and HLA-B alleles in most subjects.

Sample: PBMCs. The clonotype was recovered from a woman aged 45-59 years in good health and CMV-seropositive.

CDR3 sequence reads: CASSQKYLAGVHNEQFF. The CDR3 DNA reads as TGCGCCAGCAGCCAAAAGTATTTAGCGGGAGTCCACAATGAGCAGTTCTTC. This chain links TRBV4-3 with TRBJ2-1, with 9 bases identical to TRBD2. With 2 bases clipped from V and 5 bases from J, the junction kept 10 bases outside the gene matches. CDR3 size: 17 residues. Per germline, CDR1 LGHNA and CDR2 YSLEER.